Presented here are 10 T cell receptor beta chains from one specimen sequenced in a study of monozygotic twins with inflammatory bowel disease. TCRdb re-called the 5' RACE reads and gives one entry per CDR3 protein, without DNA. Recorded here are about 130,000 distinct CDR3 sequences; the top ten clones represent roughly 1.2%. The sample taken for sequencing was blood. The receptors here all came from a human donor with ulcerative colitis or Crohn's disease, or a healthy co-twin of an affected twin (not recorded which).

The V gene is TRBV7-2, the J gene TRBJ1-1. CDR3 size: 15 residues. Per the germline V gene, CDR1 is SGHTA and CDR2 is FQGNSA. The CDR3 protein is CASSLLGSVNTEAFF.

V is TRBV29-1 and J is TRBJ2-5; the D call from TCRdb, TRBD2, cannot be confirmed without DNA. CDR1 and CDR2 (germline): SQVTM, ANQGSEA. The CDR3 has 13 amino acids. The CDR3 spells CSADRTSGETQYF.

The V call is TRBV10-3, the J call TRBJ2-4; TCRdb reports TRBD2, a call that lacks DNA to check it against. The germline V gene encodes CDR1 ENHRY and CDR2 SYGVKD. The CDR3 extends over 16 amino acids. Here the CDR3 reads CAISDRGGIAKNIQYF.

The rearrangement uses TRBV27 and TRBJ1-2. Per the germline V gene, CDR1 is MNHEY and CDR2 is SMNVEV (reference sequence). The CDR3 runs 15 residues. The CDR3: CASSPRGRRQYGYTF.

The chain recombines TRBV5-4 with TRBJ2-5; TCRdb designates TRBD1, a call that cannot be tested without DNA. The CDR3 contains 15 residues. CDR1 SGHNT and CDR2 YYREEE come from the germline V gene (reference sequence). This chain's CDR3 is CASSLPLGERETQYF.

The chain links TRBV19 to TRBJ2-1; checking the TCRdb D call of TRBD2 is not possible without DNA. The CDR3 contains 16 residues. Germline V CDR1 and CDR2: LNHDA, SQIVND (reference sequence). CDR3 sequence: CASSVAGGPPYNEQFF.

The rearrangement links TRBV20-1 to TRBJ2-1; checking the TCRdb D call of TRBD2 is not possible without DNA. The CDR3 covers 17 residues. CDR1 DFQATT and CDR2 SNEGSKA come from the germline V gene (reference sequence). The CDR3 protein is CSALGLAGVFPYNEQLF.

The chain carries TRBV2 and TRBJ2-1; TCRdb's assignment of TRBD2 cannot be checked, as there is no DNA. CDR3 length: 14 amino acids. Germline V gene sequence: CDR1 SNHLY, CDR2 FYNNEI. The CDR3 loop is CASSGTRGPFEQFF.

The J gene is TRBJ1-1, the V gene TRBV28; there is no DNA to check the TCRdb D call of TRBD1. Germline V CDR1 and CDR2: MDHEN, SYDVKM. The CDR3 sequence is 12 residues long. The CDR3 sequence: CAALGTQVEAFF.

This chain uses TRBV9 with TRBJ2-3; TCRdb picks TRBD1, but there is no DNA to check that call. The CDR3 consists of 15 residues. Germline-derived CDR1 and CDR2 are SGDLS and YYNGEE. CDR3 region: CASSVDQGNTDTQYF.